Presented here are 13 T cell receptor beta chains from one specimen sequenced in a study of blood T cell repertoires in COVID-19. Profiling relied on immunoSEQ multiplex PCR, and the TCRdb table lists in-frame clones only, not all of them. This table has some 70,000 clones, 86% appearing once. Sequenced sample: peripheral blood. The receptors stem from a man aged 35-49 years with COVID-19, enrolled during active disease.

CDR3 sequence reads: CASRKGLAGGPEETQYF. The CDR3 DNA reads TGTGCCAGCAGGAAAGGTCTAGCGGGGGGACCAGAAGAGACCCAGTACTTC. The chain is built from TRBV4-2 and TRBJ2-5, with 11 nucleotides matching TRBD2. V trimming: 6 bases; J trimming: 3 bases; junction bases outside the gene matches: 12. This CDR3 comprises 17 residues. CDR1 and CDR2 (germline): LGHNA, YNFKEQ.

The genes are TRBV5-1 and TRBJ1-6; D is perhaps TRBD1 (5 bases). Between the trimmed V and J ends, which lost 0 bases and 5 bases, there was a span of 9 bases. This CDR3 spans 15 amino acids. In germline, CDR1 is SGHRS, CDR2 YFSETQ. The chain's CDR3 is CASSLDGTNNSPLHF. The CDR3 DNA reads TGCGCCAGCAGCTTGGACGGGACTAATAATTCACCCCTCCACTTT.

This rearrangement joins TRBV19 to TRBJ1-5; D gene ambiguous. The CDR3 consists of 12 residues. The germline gives CDR1 LNHDA, CDR2 SQIVND (reference sequence). Trimming took off 3 bases at V and 6 bases at J, with 6 bases between the two ends. The CDR3 reads CASSILSQPQHF. The CDR3 DNA is TGTGCCAGTAGTATTCTCAGTCAGCCCCAGCATTTT.

This chain joins TRBV5-1 and TRBJ1-1; TRBD1 matches at 9 bases. Trimming cost V 3 bases and J 5 bases; bases outside gene matches: 8. The CDR3 is made up of 15 amino acids. The germline V gene encodes CDR1 SGHRS and CDR2 YFSETQ. DNA for the CDR3: TGCGCCAGCAGCTCCATGACAGGGGGACAAACTGAAGCTTTCTTT. This translates into CASSSMTGGQTEAFF. The variable domain in full, with the rest retrieved from reference TRBV5-1 and TRBJ1-1, is KAGVTQTPRYLIKTRGQQVTLSCSPISGHRSVSWYQQTPGQGLQFLFEYFSETQRNKGNFPGRFSGRQFSNSRSEMNVSTLELGDSALYLCASSSMTGGQTEAFFGQGTRLTVV.

V and J are TRBV10-3 and TRBJ1-2; D not resolved. There are 14 residues in the CDR3. The germline V gene encodes CDR1 ENHRY and CDR2 SYGVKD. V was pared by 11 bases and J by 1 base, with 17 bases between. The CDR3: CAATLDPVNYGYTF. CDR3 nucleotide sequence: TGTGCCGCAACCCTAGACCCCGTTAACTATGGCTACACCTTC.

The chain joins TRBV3-1 (or the pseudogene TRBV3-2) to TRBJ2-1; TRBD2 matches 7 bases. Trimming cost V 11 bases and J 2 bases; bases outside gene matches: 6. The germline V gene encodes CDR1 LGHDT and CDR2 YNNKEL (reference sequence). The CDR3 loop spans 13 amino acids. In nucleotides, the CDR3 is TGTGCCGGAGGCGGGGGAACCTACAATGAGCAGTTCTTC. This encodes CAGGGGTYNEQFF.

V and J are TRBV27 and TRBJ2-3; 8 bases are a match to TRBD1. V lost 5 bases and J lost 5; bases outside the gene matches: 6. The CDR3 totals 14 residues. Germline V gene sequence: CDR1 MNHEY, CDR2 SMNVEV (reference sequence). This CDR3 is CASSPRTGRDTQYF. DNA for the CDR3: TGTGCCAGCAGTCCCCGGACAGGGAGAGATACGCAGTATTTT.

The rearrangement joins TRBV30 to TRBJ2-5; D call uncertain. V was clipped by 5 bases and J by 2 bases, with 6 bases between them. CDR3 length equals 11 residues. Germline CDR1 reads GTSNPN; CDR2 reads SVGIG (reference sequence). CDR3 region: CAWSRQETQYF. The CDR3 DNA reads TGTGCCTGGTCTAGACAAGAGACCCAGTACTTC.

The rearrangement links TRBV6-2 or TRBV6-3 to TRBJ1-1, with D possibly matching TRBD1 (5 bases). Trimming pared 6 bases from V and 5 bases from J, leaving 13 bases between. Germline loops: CDR1 MNHEY, CDR2 SVGEGT. This CDR3 region has 13 residues. CDR3 residues: CASSIRAGTEAFF. The CDR3 nucleotides read TGTGCCAGCAGCATCAGGGCTGGAACTGAAGCTTTCTTT.

This clone was seen a single time. The genes are TRBV7-4 and TRBJ1-1; D gene ambiguous. CDR1 SGHVT and CDR2 SQSDAQ come from the germline V gene. Trimming took 6 bases from V and 1 from J, leaving 9 bases between them. CDR3 length equals 13 residues. This CDR3 is CASRSRRNTEAFF. DNA of the CDR3: TGTGCCAGCAGATCACGCAGGAACACTGAAGCTTTCTTT.

V is TRBV6-5 and J is TRBJ2-5; TRBD1 is a possible D gene (6 bases). This CDR3 is 14 amino acids long. Between the trimmed V and J ends, which lost 6 bases and 2 bases, there was a span of 13 bases. Germline assignment: CDR1 MNHEY and CDR2 SVGAGI. The CDR3 coding sequence is TGTGCCAGCAGCGTCGGACAGATTCAAGAGACCCAGTACTTC. Its protein is CASSVGQIQETQYF.

The J gene is TRBJ2-3, the V gene TRBV4-1; 9 positions match TRBD2. CDR1 and CDR2 from the germline V gene are MGHRA and YSYEKL. The CDR3 spans 19 residues. V lost 2 bases to trimming and J lost 0 bases; unmatched junction nucleotides: 12. Here the CDR3 reads CASSQLPAGGYTSTDTQYF. DNA for the CDR3: TGCGCCAGCAGCCAACTTCCGGCGGGGGGGTACACTAGCACAGATACGCAGTATTTT.

This chain uses TRBV2 with TRBJ2-3, with 8 bases lining up with TRBD1. The J segment lost 3 bases and the V segment lost 3 bases, leaving 2 bases of the junction unmatched. CDR3 length equals 14 residues. Germline V gives CDR1 SNHLY, CDR2 FYNNEI. CDR3 sequence (DNA): TGTGCCAGCAGTGATGGACAGGGAACAGATACGCAGTATTTT. Encoded protein: CASSDGQGTDTQYF.